These 13 T cell receptor beta chains were all obtained from the same sample, sequenced in a study of T cells of healthy individuals. Each CDR3 protein is one row after TCRdb ran MiXCR on the 5' RACE reads. This sample has about 41,000 distinct CDR3 sequences, with about 5% found just once. The origin of the receptors is a human donor in good health.

This clonotype has ten or more counts. V and J are TRBV5-1 and TRBJ1-1; TRBD1 might be the D (5 bases). Between the trimmed V and J ends, which lost 4 bases and 3 bases, there was a span of 10 bases. The germline V gene encodes CDR1 SGHRS and CDR2 YFSETQ. The CDR3 length is 13 residues. Here the CDR3 reads CASSQTVDTEAFF. The CDR3 DNA sequence: TGCGCCAGCAGCCAGACAGTCGACACTGAAGCTTTCTTT.

This clonotype was counted many times. The rearrangement uses TRBV12-3 or TRBV12-4 and TRBJ2-7; 12 bases line up with TRBD1. V was pared by 6 bases and J by 5 bases, with 8 bases of the junction left unmatched. CDR3 length: 15 amino acids. CDR3 nucleotide sequence: TGTGCCAGCAGCCTTGGGGGGGACAGGGGGCACGAGCAGTACTTC. It specifies CASSLGGDRGHEQYF.

This clonotype was observed a handful of times. V and J are TRBV7-2 and TRBJ2-1; D gene unclear. The CDR3 is 13 residues long. CDR1 and CDR2 (germline): SGHTA, FQGNSA. V dropped 0 bases and J dropped 12 bases, with 12 bases sitting between them. The CDR3 spells CASSLAGGAVQFF. The CDR3 DNA reads TGTGCCAGCAGCTTAGCGGGTGGTGCCGTGCAGTTCTTC. The full variable domain, its missing parts supplied by reference TRBV7-2 and TRBJ2-1, is GAGVSQSPSNKVTEKGKDVELRCDPISGHTALYWYRQSLGQGLEFLIYFQGNSAPDKSGLPSDRFSAERTGGSVSTLTIQRTQQEDSAVYLCASSLAGGAVQFFGPGTRLTVL.

This clonotype has at least ten counts. The chain is built from TRBV11-2 and TRBJ2-1, with D perhaps matching TRBD1 or TRBD2 (6 bases each). The CDR3 runs 18 residues. Germline lookup yields CDR1 SGHAT and CDR2 FQNNGV. V lost 8 bases and J lost 3, with 26 bases in between. This chain's CDR3 is CASSYPRGQGLLYNEQFF. DNA of the CDR3: TGTGCCAGCTCCTACCCCCGGGGGCAGGGGTTACTCTACAATGAGCAGTTCTTC. Filled out from reference TRBV11-2 and TRBJ2-1, the complete variable domain reads EAGVAQSPRYKIIEKRQSVAFWCNPISGHATLYWYQQILGQGPKLLIQFQNNGVVDDSQLPKDRFSAERLKGVDSTLKIQPAKLEDSAVYLCASSYPRGQGLLYNEQFFGPGTRLTVL.

The chain uses TRBV19 and TRBJ1-1, with D possibly TRBD1 on 6 matching bases. V lost 6 bases and J lost 11, with 16 bases in between. Looked up from germline, CDR1 is LNHDA and CDR2 is SQIVND (reference sequence). The CDR3 length is 12 residues. The CDR3 sequence is CASRGWAGDAFF. The CDR3 coding sequence is TGTGCCAGTAGGGGGTGGGCAGGGGACGCTTTCTTT.

Ten or more counts support this clonotype. The V call is TRBV6-5, the J call TRBJ2-1; D is ambiguous. With 6 bases removed from V and 4 bases from J, the gap between germline ends came to 13 bases. There are 14 residues in the CDR3. Germline CDR1 and CDR2: MNHEY and SVGAGI. Written as DNA, the CDR3 is TGTGCCAGCAGCCCCCGGAGAGCTTACAATGAGCAGTTCTTC. This encodes CASSPRRAYNEQFF.

In this sample, this clonotype turned up many times. The chain joins TRBV6-5 to TRBJ1-1; maybe TRBD1 (6 bases). The length of the CDR3 is 13 residues. Trimming shortened V by 0 bases and J by 9 bases, and 11 bases separated the two germline ends. Germline lookup yields CDR1 MNHEY and CDR2 SVGAGI. CDR3 sequence (DNA): TGTGCCAGCAGTTACTCGAGGGGGTCTAAAGCTTTCTTT. Translation: CASSYSRGSKAFF.

This clonotype has ten or more counts. The chain carries TRBV6-5 and TRBJ2-3; 7 bases are shared with TRBD1. Germline lookup yields CDR1 MNHEY and CDR2 SVGAGI. V trimming: 6 bases; J trimming: 4 bases; junction bases outside the gene matches: 7. There are 14 residues in the CDR3. The CDR3 coding sequence is TGTGCCAGCAGCGGTGGAACAGGGGCAGATACGCAGTATTTT. Its protein product is CASSGGTGADTQYF.

The chain combines TRBV7-2 with TRBJ1-1; D might be TRBD1 (6 bases). Germline V gives CDR1 SGHTA, CDR2 FQGNSA. V was shortened by 0 bases and J by 1 base, with 9 bases between the two germline ends. The CDR3 has 15 amino acids. The CDR3 nucleotides are TGTGCCAGCAGCTTAGCGGGGGGCCGGAACACTGAAGCTTTCTTT. It is translated as CASSLAGGRNTEAFF.

The chain is built from TRBV7-2 and TRBJ2-2; D unresolved. CDR3 length: 13 residues. The germline V gene encodes CDR1 SGHTA and CDR2 FQGNSA. The V end was cut by 5 bases, the J end by 2 bases, with 6 bases between. CDR3 loop: CASSRPNTGELFF. Written as DNA, the CDR3 is TGTGCCAGCAGCCGTCCAAACACCGGGGAGCTGTTTTTT.

The chain employs TRBV28 and TRBJ2-3; tentatively, D is TRBD1 or TRBD2 (6 bases each). The CDR3 extends over 14 amino acids. Germline V CDR1 and CDR2: MDHEN, SYDVKM. V was shortened by 6 bases and J by 5 bases, with 15 bases between the two germline ends. The CDR3 DNA follows: TGTGCCAGCAGGGCTCCGGGGGCGTTAGATACGCAGTATTTT. Translating gives CASRAPGALDTQYF.

This clonotype was seen more than once but under ten times. This chain uses TRBV6-5 with TRBJ1-2, with 10 bases matching TRBD1. This CDR3 is 17 amino acids long. The germline V gene encodes CDR1 MNHEY and CDR2 SVGAGI. Trimming removed 7 bases from V and 4 bases from J; junction bases left unmatched: 15. CDR3 loop: CASTPRDRGSFGYGYTF. In nucleotides, the CDR3 is TGTGCCAGCACCCCCAGGGACAGGGGATCGTTCGGCTATGGCTACACCTTC.

This clonotype was detected only a few times. V gene TRBV5-1 combines with J gene TRBJ1-3; unclear D gene. The germline V and J ends were trimmed by 0 bases and 2 bases, with 9 bases remaining between them. Germline CDR1 and CDR2: SGHRS and YFSETQ. The length of the CDR3 is 15 residues. CDR3: CASSLAGTTGNTIYF. As DNA, the CDR3 is TGCGCCAGCAGCTTGGCTGGTACCACTGGAAACACCATATATTTT.